The rows below give T cell receptor beta chains drawn from one sample of a study of OX40 agonist ivuxolimab in advanced cancers. TCRdb's table, derived via immunoSEQ multiplex PCR, lists solely in-frame clones and lacks some. The data hold about 49,000 clones, with approximately 84% observed a single time. The starting material was CD4+ or CD8+ T cells sorted from blood, obtained in a trial of the OX40 agonist ivuxolimab. The receptor source for this set is an adult with an advanced solid tumor such as melanoma, head and neck, liver or kidney cancer. The CDR3 runs from the conserved cysteine through the conserved F or W. A D gene is named only where the DNA matches it firmly. Size is stated for part of the rows, as once, few or many counts, or as a class when the clone is expanded.

TRBD2	14	TRBV11-2	-	TRBJ2-7	CASNPGTSGSEQYF	TGTGCCAGCAACCCCGGGACTAGCGGGAGCGAGCAGTACTTC
-	18	TRBV7-2	-	TRBJ1-2	CASSMRGPGTAQGYGYTF	TGTGCCAGCAGCATGAGAGGACCCGGGACGGCCCAGGGCTATGGCTACACCTTC
-	15	TRBV28	-	TRBJ2-2	CASGRGGMNTGELFF	TGTGCCAGCGGGCGTGGGGGGATGAACACCGGGGAGCTGTTTTTT
-	15	TRBV7-2	-	TRBJ2-7	CASSLTGDNAYEQYF	TGTGCCAGCAGCTTAACTGGGGACAACGCCTACGAGCAGTACTTC
-	15	TRBV4-1	-	TRBJ1-1	CASSQRSDFGTEAFF	TGCGCCAGCAGCCAACGGTCAGATTTTGGCACTGAAGCTTTCTTT
-	15	TRBV6-1	-	TRBJ1-5	CASSEAWSREQPQHF	TGTGCCAGCAGTGAAGCTTGGTCTCGAGAGCAGCCCCAGCATTTT
-	15	TRBV29-1	-	TRBJ2-5	CSVDRDIGIGETQYF	TGCAGCGTTGATAGGGATATCGGGATTGGAGAGACCCAGTACTTC
-	12	TRBV28	-	TRBJ2-1	CASTGSYNEQFF	TGTGCCAGTACGGGCTCCTACAATGAGCAGTTCTTC
-	13	TRBV28	-	TRBJ1-2	CASRKSHTYGYTF	TGTGCCAGCAGAAAAAGCCACACCTATGGCTACACCTTC
TRBD1	13	TRBV29-1	-	TRBJ2-4	CSAAPTGGDIQYF	TGCAGCGCAGCGCCGACAGGGGGAGACATTCAGTACTTC
-	15	TRBV19	-	TRBJ2-5	CASRQKGWVEETQYF	TGTGCCAGTAGACAAAAGGGGTGGGTAGAAGAGACCCAGTACTTC
-	13	TRBV6-1	-	TRBJ1-2	CASSEQTVYGYTF	TGTGCCAGCAGTGAACAAACGGTATATGGCTACACCTTC
-	12	TRBV4-2	once	TRBJ1-2	CASSFSNYGYTF	TGTGCCAGCAGCTTTAGTAACTATGGCTACACCTTC
-	12	TRBV7-2	-	TRBJ2-2	CASSGEIGELFF	TGTGCCAGCAGCGGGGAAATCGGGGAGCTGTTTTTT
-	14	TRBV5-1	-	TRBJ1-4	CASIWPGANEKLFF	TGCGCCAGCATATGGCCGGGGGCTAATGAAAAACTGTTTTTT
TRBD1	14	TRBV30	-	TRBJ1-1	CAWSGDRGHTEAFF	TGTGCCTGGAGCGGGGACAGAGGGCACACTGAAGCTTTCTTT
TRBD1	15	TRBV11-2	-	TRBJ2-7	CASSLARGRVGEQYF	TGTGCCAGCAGCTTAGCAAGGGGGCGGGTGGGCGAGCAGTACTTC
-	16	TRBV7-9	-	TRBJ2-2	CASSQQGVSSTGELFF	TGTGCCAGCAGCCAGCAGGGTGTGAGTAGCACCGGGGAGCTGTTTTTT
-	15	TRBV5-4	-	TRBJ2-1	CASSWGGLSYNEQFF	TGTGCCAGCAGTTGGGGAGGACTTTCCTACAATGAGCAGTTCTTC
TRBD2	13	TRBV6-5	-	TRBJ2-1	CATLRGGYNEQFF	TGTGCCACCCTGCGCGGGGGCTACAATGAGCAGTTCTTC
-	17	TRBV19	-	TRBJ2-2	CASSPLGTSGRSGELFF	TGTGCCAGTAGCCCCCTTGGGACATCTGGGCGGTCCGGGGAGCTGTTTTTT
-	14	TRBV28	-	TRBJ1-5	CASQGGVRNQPQHF	TGTGCCAGTCAAGGGGGGGTGCGCAATCAGCCCCAGCATTTT
-	15	TRBV30	-	TRBJ2-7	CAWSAPGLRSYEQYF	TGTGCCTGGAGTGCACCGGGACTCCGCTCCTACGAGCAGTACTTC
-	15	TRBV12-2	-	TRBJ1-5	CASRLRSALRQPQHF	TGTGCAAGTCGCTTAAGGTCGGCCCTGAGGCAGCCCCAGCATTTT
-	12	TRBV28	-	TRBJ2-7	CASSPLGYEQYF	TGTGCCAGCAGTCCCTTAGGGTACGAGCAGTACTTC
-	16	TRBV7-9	-	TRBJ1-2	CASSLFSSAALGGYTF	TGTGCCAGCAGCTTATTTTCTTCGGCAGCCCTGGGTGGCTACACCTTC
TRBD1	15	TRBV18	-	TRBJ2-7	CASSPDRGSSYEQYF	TGTGCCAGCTCACCCGACAGGGGGAGCTCCTACGAGCAGTACTTC
-	14	TRBV9	-	TRBJ2-1	CASSVAPHLDEQFF	TGTGCCAGCAGCGTAGCCCCACATCTGGATGAGCAGTTCTTC
TRBD2	14	TRBV5-4	-	TRBJ2-3	CASSSREGTDTQYF	TGTGCCAGCAGCTCCCGGGAGGGCACAGATACGCAGTATTTT
TRBD1	16	TRBV30	-	TRBJ1-1	CAWTPNGGQINTEAFF	TGTGCCTGGACCCCGAACGGGGGACAGATAAACACTGAAGCTTTCTTT
-	15	TRBV5-4	-	TRBJ2-6	CASSLEGSGANVLTF	TGTGCCAGCAGCCTGGAGGGCTCTGGGGCCAACGTCCTGACTTTC
-	14	TRBV7-9	-	TRBJ2-2	CASSPGDSTGELFF	TGTGCCAGCAGCCCCGGGGATTCCACCGGGGAGCTGTTTTTT